One and the same sample provided the 29 T cell receptor beta chains below, sequenced in a study of blood T cell repertoires in COVID-19. Repertoires were generated with immunoSEQ multiplex PCR, while TCRdb's copy carries only in-frame clones and drops some. The data hold a few hundred thousand clones, with around four fifths observed a single time. The sequenced material came from peripheral blood. Receptor source: a woman between 50 and 59 years old with acute or convalescent COVID-19.

The V call is TRBV19, the J call TRBJ2-3, with 7 nucleotides matching TRBD2. Trimming took 9 bases from V and 6 from J; bases not matched to a gene: 15. Germline assignment: CDR1 LNHDA and CDR2 SQIVND (reference sequence). The CDR3 is 15 amino acids. CDR3 amino acids: CASSRLAASADTQYF. The CDR3 DNA is TGTGCCAGCAGTCGTCTAGCGGCCTCGGCCGATACGCAGTATTTT.

The V call is TRBV5-5, the J call TRBJ2-7; D gene uncertain. The germline CDR1 and CDR2 sequences are SGHKS and YYEKEE (reference sequence). V was trimmed by 2 bases and J by 9 bases, leaving 12 bases between them. This CDR3 has 12 residues. CDR3 loop: CASSFDGYLQYV. CDR3 DNA: TGTGCCAGCAGCTTCGACGGGTATCTGCAGTACGTC.

The chain links TRBV10-1 to TRBJ2-2, with unresolved D. This CDR3 is 15 amino acids long. With 6 bases removed from V and 1 base from J, the gap between germline ends came to 12 bases. Germline CDR1 is WNHNN and CDR2 is SYGVQD (reference sequence). The CDR3 coding sequence is TGCGCCAGCAGGCCCCATAGACAGAACACCGGGGAGCTGTTTTTT. Amino acid sequence: CASRPHRQNTGELFF.

The chain uses TRBV14 and TRBJ1-2; 7 bases align to TRBD1. The CDR3 has 14 amino acids. Germline-derived CDR1 and CDR2 are SGHDN and FVKESK. The J segment lost 4 bases and the V segment lost 4 bases, leaving 6 bases of the junction unmatched. For the CDR3, the DNA is TGTGCCAGCAGCCCCGGGGACAGAGCCTATGGCTACACCTTC. Translation: CASSPGDRAYGYTF.

This chain connects TRBV19 to TRBJ2-2; D unresolved. Germline V gene lookup returns CDR1 LNHDA and CDR2 SQIVND (reference sequence). The CDR3 runs 13 residues. The V gene lost 2 bases and the J gene lost 2 bases, with 3 bases spanning the gap. The CDR3 region is CASSILNTGELFF. In DNA form, the CDR3 reads TGTGCCAGTAGTATACTCAACACCGGGGAGCTGTTTTTT.

V and J are TRBV15 and TRBJ2-3, with D possibly being TRBD1 (6 bases). The V end was cut by 1 base, the J end by 0 bases, with 8 bases between. The V gene's germline CDR1 is LNHNV and CDR2 YYDKDF (reference sequence). CDR3 length equals 15 residues. CDR3 sequence reads: CATSRGRGSTDTQYF. The CDR3 DNA follows: TGTGCCACCAGCAGAGGCAGGGGCAGCACAGATACGCAGTATTTT.

This sequence joins TRBV6-6 and TRBJ1-4; 10 positions match TRBD1. V lost 0 bases and J lost 6; bases outside the gene matches: 4. CDR1 and CDR2 (germline): MNHNY, SVGAGI (reference sequence). This CDR3 is built from 16 residues. Written as DNA, the CDR3 is TGTGCCAGCAGTTACTCCGCCGGGACAGGGGATGAAAAACTGTTTTTT. Its translation is CASSYSAGTGDEKLFF.

The chain carries TRBV5-6 and TRBJ1-2, with 8 bases aligning to TRBD1. The V segment lost 0 bases and the J segment 1 base; nucleotides outside the gene matches: 5. Germline V gene lookup returns CDR1 SGHDT and CDR2 YYEEEE. There are 16 residues in the CDR3. Here the CDR3 reads CASSLGDRSNNYGYTF. The CDR3 nucleotides read TGTGCCAGCAGCTTGGGGGACAGGAGCAATAACTATGGCTACACCTTC.

V usage is TRBV4-2 and J usage is TRBJ2-5; possible D gene TRBD2, 7 bases. This CDR3 comprises 16 residues. V lost 0 bases and J 3 bases, leaving 14 bases between the germline ends. The germline gives CDR1 LGHNA, CDR2 YNFKEQ. The DNA of the CDR3 is TGTGCCAGCAGCCAAGAGATGGACAGCGGGAAAGAGACCCAGTACTTC. This translates into CASSQEMDSGKETQYF.

The sample holds one count of this clone. This sample also contains other DNA sequences that code for the same CDR3. The chain employs TRBV5-1 and TRBJ2-3; D is unresolved. The CDR3 consists of 16 residues. Germline values: CDR1 SGHRS, CDR2 YFSETQ. V was trimmed by 3 bases and J by 1 base, leaving 15 bases between them. Here the CDR3 reads CASSSGEGRRTDTQYF. In DNA, the CDR3 is TGCGCCAGCAGCTCCGGAGAAGGCAGACGCACAGATACGCAGTATTTT.

Here the CDR3 DNA reads TGTGCCAGAACCATCGGCCGGGAGGGCCGCGGGAATGAGCAGTTCTTC. Residues: CARTIGREGRGNEQFF. The V call is TRBV7-5, the J call TRBJ2-1; the table gives TRBD2 as D, unverified against the DNA. TRBV7-5 is a known pseudogene. The CDR3 has 16 amino acids.

The chain carries TRBV7-8 and TRBJ1-1; D remains unclear. The CDR3 covers 15 residues. Germline V gene lookup returns CDR1 SGHVS and CDR2 FQNEAQ. V lost 0 bases to trimming and J lost 1 base, with 9 bases between them. The CDR3 DNA follows: TGTGCCAGCAGCTTAGCGTGGGCCCGGAACACTGAAGCTTTCTTT. Its translation is CASSLAWARNTEAFF.

V usage is TRBV5-1 and J usage is TRBJ1-1; a weak D match, TRBD1 (5 bases). V shed 4 bases and J shed 6 bases, with 16 bases lying between them. The V gene's germline CDR1 is SGHRS and CDR2 YFSETQ. The CDR3 is made up of 14 amino acids. CDR3 sequence reads: CASSTGQSPAEAFF. CDR3 in DNA: TGCGCCAGCAGCACCGGACAAAGCCCGGCTGAAGCTTTCTTT. The variable domain in full, completed from reference TRBV5-1 and TRBJ1-1, reads KAGVTQTPRYLIKTRGQQVTLSCSPISGHRSVSWYQQTPGQGLQFLFEYFSETQRNKGNFPGRFSGRQFSNSRSEMNVSTLELGDSALYLCASSTGQSPAEAFFGQGTRLTVV.

This chain uses TRBV3-1 (or the pseudogene TRBV3-2) with TRBJ1-1; maybe TRBD1 (6 bases). V lost 8 bases, J lost 7 bases, and 14 bases lay in between. This CDR3 comprises 12 residues. In germline, CDR1 is LGHDT, CDR2 YNNKEL (reference sequence). The CDR3 sequence: CASRKGGVEAFF. CDR3 coding DNA: TGTGCCAGCCGAAAAGGGGGGGTTGAAGCTTTCTTT.

This rearrangement joins TRBV30 to TRBJ2-5; tentative D call: TRBD2 (5 bases). Germline values: CDR1 GTSNPN, CDR2 SVGIG (reference sequence). Trimming pared 1 base from V and 0 bases from J, leaving 6 bases between. This CDR3 is built from 13 residues. The CDR3 protein is CAWSGRYQETQYF. The CDR3 DNA is TGTGCCTGGAGTGGGAGGTACCAAGAGACCCAGTACTTC.

The CDR3 sequence: CASSRGGRSEQYF. The CDR3 DNA reads TGTGCCAGCAGTCGTGGCGGGAGGAGTGAGCAGTACTTC. The genes are TRBV6-2 or TRBV6-3 and TRBJ2-7; 8 bases align to TRBD2. Unmatched junction bases numbered 7, after V lost 5 bases and J lost 7 bases. The CDR3 has 13 residues. Looked up from germline, CDR1 is MNHEY and CDR2 is SVGEGT.

The rearrangement joins TRBV7-9 to TRBJ2-1, with TRBD1 as a possible D gene (6 bases). The CDR3 length is 13 residues. V lost 3 bases, J lost 10 bases, and 13 bases lay in between. The germline gives CDR1 SEHNR, CDR2 FQNEAQ (reference sequence). In nucleotides, the CDR3 is TGTGCCAGCAGCTTTCAACAGGGTGGAGAGCAGTTCTTC. Translation: CASSFQQGGEQFF.

The chain joins TRBV7-2 to TRBJ2-3; 10 bases match TRBD2. There are 16 residues in the CDR3. Germline CDR1 is SGHTA and CDR2 is FQGNSA. Trimming at V came to 5 bases and at J to 2 bases, leaving 7 bases not matched to a gene. The CDR3 here is CASSPWTSGNTDTQYF. The CDR3 DNA follows: TGTGCCAGCAGCCCATGGACTAGCGGAAACACAGATACGCAGTATTTT.

The chain links TRBV10-3 to TRBJ1-1, with D tentatively TRBD1 (5 bases). Germline V gene data show CDR1 as ENHRY and CDR2 as SYGVKD. The CDR3 runs to 14 residues. The ends were cut back, 4 bases at V and 0 bases at J, with 9 bases in the middle. The CDR3: CAISGQNMNTEAFF. The CDR3 DNA reads TGTGCCATCAGTGGACAGAACATGAACACTGAAGCTTTCTTT.

CDR3 in amino acids: CASSERGDRYNEQFF. The CDR3, as DNA: TGTGCCAGCAGTGAACGGGGGGATCGTTACAATGAGCAGTTCTTC. This chain connects TRBV25-1 to TRBJ2-1; 7 nucleotides align to TRBD2. The V gene's germline CDR1 is MGHDK and CDR2 SYGVNS. With V trimmed by 2 bases and J by 4 bases, 5 bases remained unmatched. CDR3 size: 15 residues. The complete variable domain, with remaining parts taken from reference TRBV25-1 and TRBJ2-1, reads EADIYQTPRYLVIGTGKKITLECSQTMGHDKMYWYQQDPGMELHLIHYSYGVNSTEKGDLSSESTVSRIRTEHFPLTLESARPSHTSQYLCASSERGDRYNEQFFGPGTRLTVL.

The chain carries TRBV6-6 and TRBJ2-5; D is possibly TRBD2 (6 bases). Trimming cost V 2 bases and J 5 bases, with 15 bases left between them. The length of the CDR3 is 15 residues. CDR1 MNHNY and CDR2 SVGAGI come from the germline V gene (reference sequence). Here the CDR3 reads CASSYNRGGRETQYF. In DNA, the CDR3 is TGTGCCAGCAGTTACAATCGGGGAGGTCGGGAGACCCAGTACTTC.

The CDR3 DNA follows: TGTGCCAGCAGTGGGAGGACCTTCGACGTC. Translated: CASSGRTFDV. The genes are TRBV2 and TRBJ2-7; tentative D call: TRBD2 (5 bases). CDR1 and CDR2 from the germline V gene are SNHLY and FYNNEI. The CDR3 extends over 10 amino acids.

This clone was counted a few times. The chain links TRBV27 to TRBJ1-4, with 7 bases that match TRBD1. With 6 bases clipped from V and 10 bases from J, the junction kept 20 bases outside the gene matches. The CDR3 covers 17 residues. Germline loops: CDR1 MNHEY, CDR2 SMNVEV (reference sequence). The CDR3 loop is CASSEDRVVSYGRKLFF. The CDR3 DNA is TGTGCCAGCAGCGAAGACAGGGTGGTCTCATATGGGAGAAAACTGTTTTTT.

The chain links TRBV5-1 to TRBJ2-6, with D tentatively TRBD1 (5 bases). The CDR3 consists of 15 residues. Germline V gene sequence: CDR1 SGHRS, CDR2 YFSETQ. Trimming left V 4 bases short and J 2 bases short, with 10 bases between. The CDR3 region is CASSDDSAGANVLTF. DNA of the CDR3: TGCGCCAGCAGCGACGACAGTGCTGGGGCCAACGTCCTGACTTTC.

The chain couples TRBV6-5 to TRBJ2-3; 8 bases map to TRBD1. V was clipped by 6 bases and J by 5 bases; unmatched bases: 10. The CDR3 is 15 residues long. Germline V gene sequence: CDR1 MNHEY, CDR2 SVGAGI. Here the CDR3 reads CASRKLGTGLDTQYF. In DNA form, the CDR3 reads TGTGCCAGCAGAAAACTTGGGACAGGTCTAGATACGCAGTATTTT.

This sequence joins TRBV25-1 and TRBJ2-1; the D is unclear. Trimming took 3 bases from V and 2 from J, leaving 5 bases between them. CDR3 length: 13 amino acids. Germline-derived CDR1 and CDR2 are MGHDK and SYGVNS. In DNA, the CDR3 is TGTGCCAGCAGTGAGCCAGCCTACAATGAGCAGTTCTTC. Amino acids: CASSEPAYNEQFF.

Note on this clone: At the DNA level, this CDR3 is encoded by other sequences in the same sample as well. The chain is built from TRBV5-1 and TRBJ1-1, with D unresolved. The CDR3 length is 13 residues. Trimming left V 0 bases short and J 2 bases short, with 5 bases between. Germline V CDR1 and CDR2: SGHRS, YFSETQ. The CDR3 DNA reads TGCGCCAGCAGCTTGGACAGAAACACTGAAGCTTTCTTT. Its protein is CASSLDRNTEAFF.

This rearrangement joins TRBV6-5 to TRBJ1-2, with D possibly matching TRBD1 (5 bases). The ends were cut back, 7 bases at V and 4 bases at J, with 19 bases in the middle. The germline CDR1 and CDR2 sequences are MNHEY and SVGAGI. The CDR3 has 15 residues. The CDR3 nucleotides read TGTGCCAGCACCTACGGTAGGGGCTCGGGCTATGGCTACACCTTC. Translation: CASTYGRGSGYGYTF.

The chain uses TRBV6-5 and TRBJ1-2; D is uncertain. The CDR3 loop spans 13 amino acids. Trimming stripped 0 bases from V and 8 bases from J, with 10 bases between. Per the germline V gene, CDR1 is MNHEY and CDR2 is SVGAGI. The chain's CDR3 is CASSYSALRGYTF. CDR3 nucleotide sequence: TGTGCCAGCAGTTACTCGGCCCTGCGGGGCTACACCTTC.